This T cell receptor (beta chain) was sequenced for a study of cytomegalovirus exposure and HLA in healthy donors. Overall study results and limits: The classifier was said to identify cytomegalovirus status with high specificity and sensitivity. With further analysis later on, most CMV-associated TCR beta chains appeared HLA-restricted.

The PCR was carried out with 60 Vbeta primers and 13 Jbeta primers. This table comes from immunoSEQ multiplex PCR, and its TCRdb copy is limited to in-frame clones, with some not included. The data contain over 150,000 clones, 81% of them singletons. A remark on this clone: Antigen unknown.

The CDR3 has 14 amino acids. Germline CDR1 is MNHEY and CDR2 is SVGAGI. Trimming cost V 6 bases and J 2 bases; bases outside gene matches: 7. Healthy bone marrow donors made up the cohort. The donors, nominally healthy at sampling, likely had unrecorded immune exposures. Sequences were obtained from PBMCs. The chain recombines TRBV6-5 with TRBJ2-7, with 7 bases identical to TRBD1. The receptor comes from a woman in her twenties or thirties in good health and CMV-seronegative. The CDR3 region is CASSPTGNTYEQYF. The DNA for the CDR3 is TGTGCCAGCAGCCCGACAGGGAACACCTACGAGCAGTACTTC.